This entry features one T cell receptor (beta chain) sequence. Its antigen is still unknown. This sample was included in a study of vaccination effects on CD4 cells after COVID-19. In the study overall: With the ViraFEST assay, the study expanded antigen-specific CD4+ T cells using viral peptide pools, then sequenced them.

V lost 3 bases to trimming and J lost 9 bases; unmatched junction nucleotides: 6. From germline, CDR1 is SNHLY and CDR2 FYNNEI. This CDR3 region has 15 residues. CD4+ T cells were isolated after around 10 days of culture. Vaccine administered to participants consisted of two doses of either BNT162b2 or mRNA-1273. Fresh IL-2-containing medium replaced half the medium on days 3 and 7. Assay: immunoSEQ multiplex PCR; the TCRdb copy retains only in-frame clones and omits some. This sample has tens of thousands of clones, with less than 85% found just once. The source was CD4+ T cells from PBMCs cultured without peptide, collected after COVID-19 vaccination. This chain connects TRBV2 to TRBJ1-6; 9 bases align to TRBD1. The sequence was obtained from a human donor who received a COVID-19 vaccine. CDR3 sequence reads: CASSDLTGGSSPLHF. DNA of the CDR3: TGTGCCAGCAGTGATCTGACAGGGGGAAGTTCACCCCTCCACTTT.